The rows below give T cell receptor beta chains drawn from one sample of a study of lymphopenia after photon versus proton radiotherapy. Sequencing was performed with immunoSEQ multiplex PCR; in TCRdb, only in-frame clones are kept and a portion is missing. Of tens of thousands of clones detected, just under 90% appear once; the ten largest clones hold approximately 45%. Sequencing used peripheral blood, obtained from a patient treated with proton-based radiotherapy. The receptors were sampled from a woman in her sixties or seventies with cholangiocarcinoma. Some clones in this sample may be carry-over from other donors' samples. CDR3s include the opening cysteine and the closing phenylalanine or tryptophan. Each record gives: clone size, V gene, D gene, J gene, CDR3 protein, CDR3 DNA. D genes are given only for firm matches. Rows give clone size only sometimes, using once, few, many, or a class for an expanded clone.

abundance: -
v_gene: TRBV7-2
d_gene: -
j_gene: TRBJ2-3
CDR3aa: CASSLIMAGSTDTQYF
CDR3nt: TGTGCCAGCAGCTTAATTATGGCGGGGAGCACAGATACGCAGTATTTT

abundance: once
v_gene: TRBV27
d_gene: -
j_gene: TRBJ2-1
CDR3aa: CASRQGNEQFF
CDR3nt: TGTGCCAGCAGGCAAGGGAATGAGCAGTTCTTC

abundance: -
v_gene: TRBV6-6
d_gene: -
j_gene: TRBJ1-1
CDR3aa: CASSYSTGLGTEAFF
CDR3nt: TGTGCCAGCAGTTACTCGACAGGCTTGGGCACTGAAGCTTTCTTT

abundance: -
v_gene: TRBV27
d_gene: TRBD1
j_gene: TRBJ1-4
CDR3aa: CASSAATGVMRFGKLFF
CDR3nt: TGTGCCAGCAGTGCAGCGACAGGGGTGATGAGGTTTGGAAAACTGTTTTTT

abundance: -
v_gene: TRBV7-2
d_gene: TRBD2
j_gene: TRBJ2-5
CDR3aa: CASSLDGREETQYF
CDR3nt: TGTGCCAGCAGCTTAGACGGGAGGGAGGAGACCCAGTACTTC

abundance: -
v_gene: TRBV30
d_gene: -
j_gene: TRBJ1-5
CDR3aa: CALGHGGYYSNQPQHF
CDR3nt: TGTGCCTTAGGGCATGGCGGTTACTATAGCAATCAGCCCCAGCATTTT

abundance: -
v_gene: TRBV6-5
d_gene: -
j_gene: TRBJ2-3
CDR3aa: CASSYSGQSRDTQYF
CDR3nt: TGTGCCAGCAGTTACTCCGGACAGTCCAGAGATACGCAGTATTTT

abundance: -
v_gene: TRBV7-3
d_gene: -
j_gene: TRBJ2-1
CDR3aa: CASSPGFGRALPGEQFF
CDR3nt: TGTGCCAGCAGCCCCGGGTTCGGCAGGGCCCTTCCCGGGGAGCAGTTCTTC

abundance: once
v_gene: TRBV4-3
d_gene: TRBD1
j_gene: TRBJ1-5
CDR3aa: CASSQGDRGQPQHF
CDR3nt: TGCGCCAGCAGCCAAGGGGACAGGGGTCAGCCCCAGCATTTT

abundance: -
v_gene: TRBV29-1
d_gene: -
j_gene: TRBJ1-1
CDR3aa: CSVQRTLRDTVPGSEAFF
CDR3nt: TGCAGCGTTCAACGGACCCTTCGGGACACAGTACCTGGTTCTGAAGCTTTCTTT

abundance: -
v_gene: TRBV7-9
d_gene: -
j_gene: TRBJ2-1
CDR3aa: CASSQKRDFSGSYNEQFF
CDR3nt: TGTGCCAGCAGCCAAAAGAGGGACTTTTCGGGCTCCTACAATGAGCAGTTCTTC

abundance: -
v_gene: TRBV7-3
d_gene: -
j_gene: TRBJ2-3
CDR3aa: CASSLNGGPDTQYF
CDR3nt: TGTGCCAGCAGCTTAAACGGGGGACCAGATACGCAGTATTTT

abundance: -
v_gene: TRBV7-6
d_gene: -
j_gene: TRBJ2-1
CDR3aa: CASSGRGGQNNNEQFF
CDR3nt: TGTGCCAGCTCCGGTAGGGGGGGACAGAACAATAATGAGCAGTTCTTC

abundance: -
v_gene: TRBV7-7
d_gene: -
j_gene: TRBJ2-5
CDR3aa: CASSSRSSGETQYF
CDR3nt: TGTGCTAGCAGCTCACGTTCTTCCGGGGAGACCCAGTACTTC

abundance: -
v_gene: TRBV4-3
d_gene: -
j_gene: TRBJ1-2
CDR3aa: CASSHGAGPGNYGYTF
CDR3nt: TGCGCCAGCAGCCATGGGGCAGGGCCAGGAAACTATGGCTACACCTTC

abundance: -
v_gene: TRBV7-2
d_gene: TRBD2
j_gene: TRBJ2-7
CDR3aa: CASNLAGGAYEQYF
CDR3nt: TGTGCCAGCAACTTAGCGGGAGGCGCCTACGAGCAGTACTTC

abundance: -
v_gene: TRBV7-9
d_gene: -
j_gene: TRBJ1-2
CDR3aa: CASSLVNSYNYGYTF
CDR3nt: TGTGCCAGCAGCTTAGTGAACAGCTATAACTATGGCTACACCTTC

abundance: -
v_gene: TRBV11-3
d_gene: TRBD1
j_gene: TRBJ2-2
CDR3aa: CASSEQGQGGSGELFF
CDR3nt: TGTGCCAGCAGCGAACAAGGACAGGGCGGATCTGGGGAGCTGTTTTTT

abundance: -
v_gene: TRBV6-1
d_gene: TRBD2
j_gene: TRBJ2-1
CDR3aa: CASRTSGDAYNEQFF
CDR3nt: TGTGCCAGCAGGACTAGCGGGGATGCCTACAATGAGCAGTTCTTC

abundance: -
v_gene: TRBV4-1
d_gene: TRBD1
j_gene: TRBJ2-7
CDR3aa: CASSLDRDLTLSSYEQYF
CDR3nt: TGCGCCAGCAGCCTGGACAGGGACCTTACCTTGAGCTCCTACGAGCAGTACTTC

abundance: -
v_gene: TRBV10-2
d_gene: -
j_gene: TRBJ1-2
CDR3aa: CASAGDGYTF
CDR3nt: TGCGCCAGCGCGGGGGATGGCTACACCTTC

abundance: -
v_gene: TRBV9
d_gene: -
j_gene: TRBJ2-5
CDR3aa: CASSVGGAETQYF
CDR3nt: TGTGCCAGCAGCGTAGGAGGAGCAGAGACCCAGTACTTC

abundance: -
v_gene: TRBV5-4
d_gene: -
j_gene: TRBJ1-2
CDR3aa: CASSITGGNGYTF
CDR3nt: TGTGCCAGCAGCATCACTGGCGGGAATGGCTACACCTTC

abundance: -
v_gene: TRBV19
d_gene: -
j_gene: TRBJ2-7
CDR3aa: CASRARGKGYEQYF
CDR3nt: TGTGCCAGCCGGGCTCGGGGAAAGGGTTACGAGCAGTACTTC

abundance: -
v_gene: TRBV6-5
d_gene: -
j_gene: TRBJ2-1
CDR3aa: CATHDTSSYNEQFF
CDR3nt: TGTGCCACTCACGACACCAGCTCCTACAATGAGCAGTTCTTC

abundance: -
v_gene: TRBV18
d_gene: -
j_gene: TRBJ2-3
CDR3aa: CASSIKPPSTDTQYF
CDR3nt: TGTGCCAGCTCAATTAAGCCCCCTAGCACAGATACGCAGTATTTT

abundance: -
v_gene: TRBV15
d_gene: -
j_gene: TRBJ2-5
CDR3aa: CATSRDRLVQETQYF
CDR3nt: TGTGCCACCAGCAGAGACCGACTCGTCCAAGAGACCCAGTACTTC

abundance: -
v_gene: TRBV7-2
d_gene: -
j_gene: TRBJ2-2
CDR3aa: CASSPDLPQSVFF
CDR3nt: TGTGCCAGCAGCCCGGACTTGCCCCAAAGCGTGTTTTTT

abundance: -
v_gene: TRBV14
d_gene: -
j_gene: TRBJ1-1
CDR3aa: CASSQLRDRVNTEAFF
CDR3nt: TGTGCCAGCAGCCAACTAAGAGACAGAGTGAACACTGAAGCTTTCTTT

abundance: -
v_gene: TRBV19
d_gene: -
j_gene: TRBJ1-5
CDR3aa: CASSMAGGPQHF
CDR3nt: TGTGCCAGTAGTATGGCGGGAGGGCCCCAGCATTTT

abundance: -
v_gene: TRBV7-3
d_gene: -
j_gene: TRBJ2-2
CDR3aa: CASSLRAGELFF
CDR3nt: TGTGCCAGCAGCTTACGGGCCGGGGAGCTGTTTTTT

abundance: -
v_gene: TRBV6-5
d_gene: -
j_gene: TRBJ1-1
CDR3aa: CASSPDDRDTEAFF
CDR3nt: TGTGCCAGCAGTCCCGACGATAGGGACACTGAAGCTTTCTTT

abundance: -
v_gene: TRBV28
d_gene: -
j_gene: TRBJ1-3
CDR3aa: CASSRTSSGNTIYF
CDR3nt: TGTGCCAGCTCCCGGACAAGCTCTGGAAACACCATATATTTT

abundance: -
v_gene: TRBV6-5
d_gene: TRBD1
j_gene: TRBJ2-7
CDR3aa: CASSYSWTGEAEQYF
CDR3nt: TGTGCCAGCAGTTACTCTTGGACAGGGGAGGCCGAGCAGTACTTC

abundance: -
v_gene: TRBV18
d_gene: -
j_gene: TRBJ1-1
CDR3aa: CASSRGGNTEAFF
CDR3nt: TGTGCCAGCTCACGGGGTGGGAACACTGAAGCTTTCTTT

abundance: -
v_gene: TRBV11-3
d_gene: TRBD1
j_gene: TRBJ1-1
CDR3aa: CASSSSGQTNTEAFF
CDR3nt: TGTGCCAGCAGCTCCTCGGGACAGACGAACACTGAAGCTTTCTTT

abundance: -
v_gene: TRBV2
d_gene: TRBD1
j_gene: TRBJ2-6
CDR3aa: CASRRRQGRSGANVLTF
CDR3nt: TGTGCCAGCAGGAGACGACAGGGTCGCTCTGGGGCCAACGTCCTGACTTTC

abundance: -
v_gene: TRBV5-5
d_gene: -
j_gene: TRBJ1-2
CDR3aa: CASSKDRAAYTF
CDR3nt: TGTGCCAGCAGCAAAGACAGAGCCGCCTACACCTTC

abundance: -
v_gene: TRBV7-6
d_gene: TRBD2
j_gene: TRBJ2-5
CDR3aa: CASSLGGLAVTGAQYF
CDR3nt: TGTGCCAGCAGCTTAGGAGGACTAGCGGTCACGGGGGCCCAGTACTTC

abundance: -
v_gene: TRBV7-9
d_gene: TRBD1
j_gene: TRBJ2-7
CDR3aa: CASSPVDRAYEQYF
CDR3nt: TGTGCCAGCAGCCCGGTGGACAGGGCCTACGAGCAGTACTTC

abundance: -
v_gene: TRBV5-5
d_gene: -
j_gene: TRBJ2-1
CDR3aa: CASSLALSFDNEQFF
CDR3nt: TGTGCCAGCAGCTTGGCCCTTTCCTTTGACAATGAGCAGTTCTTC

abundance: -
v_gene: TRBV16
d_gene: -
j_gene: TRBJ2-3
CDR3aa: CASSPPGGTDTQYF
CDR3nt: TGTGCCAGCAGCCCCCCGGGGGGCACAGATACGCAGTATTTT

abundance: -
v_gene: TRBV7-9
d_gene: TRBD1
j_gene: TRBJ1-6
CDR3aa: CASSFRDRGPGSPLHF
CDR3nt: TGTGCCAGCAGCTTCCGGGACAGGGGGCCCGGGTCACCCCTCCACTTT

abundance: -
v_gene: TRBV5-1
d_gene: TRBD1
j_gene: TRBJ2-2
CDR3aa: CASSFSTGRNTGELFF
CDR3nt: TGCGCCAGCAGCTTCTCGACAGGGAGAAACACCGGGGAGCTGTTTTTT